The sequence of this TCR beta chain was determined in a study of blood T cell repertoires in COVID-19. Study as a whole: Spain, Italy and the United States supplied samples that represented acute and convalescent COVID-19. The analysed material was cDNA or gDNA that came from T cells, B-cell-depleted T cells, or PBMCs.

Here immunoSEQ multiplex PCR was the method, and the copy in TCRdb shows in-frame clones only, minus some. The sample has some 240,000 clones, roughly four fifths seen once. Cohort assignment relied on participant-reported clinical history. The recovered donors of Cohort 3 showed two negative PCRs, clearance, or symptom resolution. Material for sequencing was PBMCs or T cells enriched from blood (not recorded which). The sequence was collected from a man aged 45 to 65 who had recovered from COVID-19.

The CDR3 region is CASSFGQGYTEAFF. In DNA, the CDR3 is TGTGCCAGCAGTTTCGGACAGGGGTACACTGAAGCTTTCTTT. The rearrangement joins TRBV27 to TRBJ1-1, with 9 bases matching TRBD1. Germline V lookup: CDR1 MNHEY, CDR2 SMNVEV (reference sequence). The CDR3 sequence is 14 residues long. J gave up 3 bases and V 3 bases, and 2 bases lay outside the gene matches.